This entry describes one TCR beta chain. Its antigen is not yet known. Per-nucleotide qualities are absent, and no much larger clonotype sits a single base away. The sample originates from a study of cytomegalovirus exposure and HLA in healthy donors (TCRdb year 2017). Broadly, across the study: An earlier analysis of approximately 640 of the donors reported 250 to 300 Gb of sequence data and approximately 110 million unique TCR beta sequences from 150 million to 200 million T cells. An early release covering about 600 HLA-typed donors comprised approximately 290 gigabases of sequencing data and 85 million to 100 million unique TCR sequences. The genetic ancestry cluster associated with self-reported Caucasian donors included approximately 85% of the 398 genotyped donors. The study was designed to test whether signatures of past pathogen exposure could be identified by cataloging public T cell receptors. The study used immunosequencing to profile the T cell repertoires of around 600 subjects and linked those repertoires to cytomegalovirus serostatus. A separate validation cohort of approximately 120 different subjects was used in addition to the roughly 670-subject first cohort. To predict cytomegalovirus infection status, the study brought together high-throughput TCR immunosequencing, statistical association of individual TCRs with disease status, and machine learning. A later analysis re-examined previously published TCR beta repertoires from roughly 650 donors and added high-resolution HLA genotyping to investigate patterns of TCR occurrence. In the later analysis, no new phenotypic data were used to find candidate immune exposures; instead, reliance was placed on TCR beta sequences and their occurrence across donors. An earlier analysis of around 640 of the donors used high-throughput TCR beta sequencing to judge whether each TCR beta V gene segment behaved as functional or pseudogenic. Alongside the repertoire data, information on donor age, sex, ethnicity and CMV serostatus was compiled. In a later genetic analysis, genome-wide SNP genotypes for about three fifths of the 666 donors were used, and that subset was treated as a discovery cohort. All discovery cohort repertoires had been generated using a single sequencing platform. HLA typing included class I and class II loci at four-digit resolution. The number of typed donors differed by locus: roughly 620-640 for A, B, C, DRB1 and DQB1; roughly 510 for DQA1; 606 for DPA1; and some 430 for DPB1. Several DR-DQ haplotypes were handled as single units for association and clustering, since linkage in the cohort was strong. On average, roughly 240,000 unique TCR beta nucleotide sequences were sequenced per donor among about 400 genotyped donors of the cohort, with roughly 18% of those sequences being non-productive.

The library was generated by the immunoSEQ multiplex PCR assay. The multiplex PCR relied on a mix of 60 forward primers for TCR Vbeta segments and 13 reverse primers for TCR Jbeta segments. Amplification of the CDR3 region of rearranged TCR beta genes was performed with a multiplex PCR assay on genomic DNA. The Illumina HiSeq System was used to sequence the amplified TCR beta libraries as 87-base-pair reads. The study's own analysis went as follows. In a later analysis, tens of millions of unique TCR beta chains were counted across the approximately 670 repertoires, and around 11 million of these chains were shared by at least two donors. A nearest-neighbor algorithm error-corrected the raw reads and collapsed the reads into unique sequences, merging closely related sequences to remove PCR and sequencing errors. V, D and J gene segments were assigned by aligning CDR3 sequences to IMGT reference sequences. For a sequence to be retained, a match of at least six nucleotides was required to both a V gene segment and a J gene segment. Rearrangements were classified as productive when the CDR3 lacked stop codons and remained in frame with V and J, and all other rearrangements were classified as non-productive. Following IMGT convention, CDR3 was defined as the stretch from the second conserved V-encoded cysteine to the conserved J-encoded phenylalanine. Sequences without an unambiguous match to a single V gene segment were excluded from the earlier analysis of several hundred of the donors. An earlier analysis of almost 600 of the donors classified V segments as functional when productive rearrangements were above 56.7% and as segregating when the standard deviation between donors was above 5%. To diagnose cytomegalovirus status from the catalog of TCR beta chain sequences, a statistical classification framework was built. In a later analysis, V and J genes were assigned by comparing TCR nucleotide sequences against IMGT/GENE-DB human TR gene sequences. In a later analysis, CDR3 sequences and most-parsimonious VDJ recombination scenarios were assigned using the TCRdist pipeline. In a later analysis, each TCR beta chain was defined by its CDR3 amino acid sequence together with its V-gene family, and reads lacking a unique V-gene family were excluded. To address suspected cross-contamination and a sequencing artifact, a later analysis removed around 600 highly shared, low-generation-probability nucleotide sequences. In a later analysis, a clonal expansion index for each public chain was calculated from normalized within-repertoire ranks of inferred template counts. In a later analysis, generation probabilities were computed using a VDJ recombination model fitted to out-of-frame rearrangements, and the results were checked against IGoR. In a later analysis, hypergeometric tests were used to score TCR-TCR, TCR-HLA and TCR-CMV co-occurrence, with a repertoire-size bias correction applied to TCR pairs. A later analysis estimated false discovery rates by permuting HLA or CMV assignments 20 times. A later analysis grouped co-occurring TCRs with DBSCAN, adding TCRdist sequence similarity when clustering within HLA-allele-positive subsets. For co-occurrence clustering, repertoires with fewer than 30,000 or more than 120,000 public chains were excluded, along with about five repertoires with anomalous nucleotide sharing. As stored in TCRdb, this immuneACCESS dataset retains in-frame rearrangements with V and J assigned. A fraction of the clones does not appear; measured against another copy, unresolved V genes explain less than half of the discrepancy, and the remainder lacks a known reason. The D gene and trimming were derived from the DNA, and the V and J assignments and clone size from that table. The sample profile shows about 170,000 clones; approximately 71% of them were found once. The ten largest clonotypes hold 4.5% to 5.5% of the sample.

The cohort was made up of 666 healthy bone marrow donors. Cohort members were all nominally healthy when sampled, although unrecorded immune exposures were likely present. The donor was CMV seropositive and belonged to the group of 270 or so seropositive cohort members. Every donor gave a peripheral blood sample, and the peripheral blood mononuclear cells from that sample were used for TCR beta sequencing. The Qiagen DNeasy Blood Extraction Kit was used to extract genomic DNA from the blood cell samples. Here is what the overall study found, with its caveats: Specific HLA alleles were associated with roughly 17,000 TCR beta sequences at a false discovery rate of 0.05 in a later analysis. A further reported finding was that TCR beta sequences accurately predicted the HLA-A and HLA-B alleles for most subjects in the first cohort. In this cohort, only TCR beta chains were sequenced, and detectable features were limited by the absence of alpha or paired-chain data. CMV serostatus was the only immune exposure information available for the cohort. V-gene and J-gene trimming of TCR beta chains was associated with a missense DCLRE1C variant in a later genetic analysis, and the association was replicated in an independent cohort. Strong co-occurrence of HLA alleles, especially DR and DQ, made assigning TCR associations to individual alleles difficult. The study listed 150 to 200 TCR beta chains as associated with cytomegalovirus. Because the 87-base-pair reads could not distinguish some IMGT-functional V segments, including TRBV6-2 and TRBV6-3, those segments were excluded. It was suggested by the authors that the approach could potentially be generalized to other disease states and immunological phenotypes. Three of the identified cytomegalovirus-associated TCR beta chains were confirmed in vitro to be specific for cytomegalovirus antigens. In a later analysis, HLA-associated TCR beta chains showed more clonal expansion and lower generation probabilities than non-associated chains that were equally common. The classifier was reported to diagnose cytomegalovirus status with high specificity and sensitivity in both the original and validation cohorts. Broadly in line with IMGT annotations, most TCR beta V segments showed up in productive rearrangements about 87% or about 30% of the time in an earlier analysis of roughly 590 of the donors. Several of the top co-occurrence clusters appeared to be linked to parvovirus B19, influenza, CMV and Epstein-Barr virus, according to a later analysis. Most CMV-associated TCR beta chains appeared to be HLA-restricted in a later analysis, and the HLA associations seemed to be driven largely by CMV exposure. A cluster of highly shared sequence variants was judged likely to represent a technical artifact of the sequencing pipeline. Across donors, most TCR sequences were observed very rarely, whereas some public TCRs were present in many individuals. Because counts were too low, seventeen rarely observed V segments, including chromosome 9 orphons, were excluded from the earlier analysis of some 540 of the donors. HLA typing was unavailable for some donors at each locus, so association tests used only the typed subset. According to a later genetic analysis, donors in an Asian-associated ancestry cluster had fewer N-insertions in productive TCRs than the approximately 610-donor mean. Correlated functional status among segregating V segments might reflect linkage disequilibrium, but an unknown experimental factor could not be ruled out. In a later analysis, the rate of TCR association differed among HLA loci, with DRB1 alleles having the most associated TCRs and HLA-C alleles having the fewest. Roughly uniform sequencing depth across donors was assumed in presence/absence analyses, although this assumption may not hold.

Measured from the cysteine to the phenylalanine, the CDR3 is 14 residues long. The only DNA kept is the CDR3, 42 bases in frame from the first base. Trimming leaves V shorter by 5 bases and J shorter by 2 bases, with the junction holding 5 bases beyond the gene matches. The germline V gene (reference sequence) sets CDR1 to LNHNV and CDR2 to YYDKDF. The receptor was isolated from a woman between 18 and 29 years old in good health and CMV-seropositive. The chain was built from TRBV15 and TRBJ2-7; a stretch of 8 junction bases matches TRBD1. The sequenced sample consisted of PBMCs. CDR3 loop: CATSDLQGAYEQYF. In nucleotides, the sequence is TGTGCCACCAGCGACCTACAGGGGGCCTACGAGCAGTACTTC.